This T cell receptor beta chain came from a study of blood T cell repertoires in COVID-19 (dated by TCRdb to about 2020). About the full investigation: Samples from collaborators originated in the United States, Italy and Spain and spanned both the acute and convalescent phases of COVID-19. The material from the prospective study consisted of cDNA or gDNA derived from T cells, B-cell-depleted T cells, or PBMCs. Subjects who had been exposed to COVID-19, were actively infected with it, or had recovered from it provided the deeply sampled blood TCRbeta repertoires that made up the dataset. A freely available public database, intended as a resource for researchers studying the immune response to SARS-CoV-2, is where the repertoires were released. Samples were obtained from the ongoing ImmuneRACE study (first 160 participants) and from over 1,000 subjects provided by 6 global collaborators. The sample metadata nearly always contained a de-identified subject ID, COVID-19 status, age in years and sex. Where available, HLA class I and class II types were obtained from metadata supplied by the sample provider rather than from assay-based typing.

TCRbeta CDR3 regions were amplified from genomic DNA using the immunoSEQ Assay, a bias-controlled multiplex PCR. The study's own analysis went as follows. Within the assay, amplification of reference gene primers was used to estimate how many nucleated cells each sample contained. Sequence reads were collapsed and filtered to measure the absolute abundance of every unique TCRbeta CDR3 rearrangement. For each sample, productive Simpson clonality was calculated as the square root of Simpson's diversity index over productive rearrangements. Not all clones reach the TCRdb copy of this immuneACCESS table, which keeps in-frame sequences only. Checked studies attribute under half of the gap to unresolved V genes and leave the rest unexplained. V and J calls and clone size are given by that table; D and trimming were obtained from the DNA. In all, the sample holds 97,000 or so clones, and almost 85% of those were seen once. The ten largest make up more than 9% of the sample.

Study-wide findings and limitations: The amount of clinical and demographic metadata varied by source and participant and was provided uncurated.

From cysteine to phenylalanine, the CDR3 is 14 amino acids long. Only the CDR3 part of the read is kept: 42 bases, read in frame from the first base. Relative to germline, V is 5 bases shorter and J is 1 base shorter, with 11 bases between their ends. The germline V gene specifies MNHEY as CDR1 and SVGEGT as CDR2. For this clone: Its target antigen remains unknown. No base-level quality is on record; no much larger clone is a single base apart.

Whole blood was collected in K2EDTA tubes by collaborating institutions according to the institutions' own protocols. For TCRbeta analysis, collaborator samples were shipped as frozen whole blood, as isolated PBMCs, or as DNA extracted from either sample type. Sequenced input: peripheral blood. The rearrangement joined TRBV6-2 or TRBV6-3 to TRBJ1-1; the D gene is perhaps TRBD1, from 5 matching bases. The receptor's source is a man between 65 and 85 years old with acute or convalescent COVID-19. Here the CDR3 is given as CASSLPGGNTEAFF. The DNA is as follows: TGTGCCAGCAGTCTCCCGGGGGGGAACACTGAAGCTTTCTTT.